The 21 T cell receptor beta chains below all came from one sample that was sequenced in a study of early T cells in non-severe SARS-CoV-2 infection. TCRdb reanalysed the 5' RACE reads using MiXCR and keeps one entry per CDR3 protein. The table records 65,000 to 85,000 distinct CDR3 sequences, roughly 10% of them present only once. Sequencing used whole blood, obtained at baseline. The receptors come from an adult who was a healthcare worker with PCR-confirmed SARS-CoV-2 infection or an uninfected control (not recorded which).

This clonotype occurred a few times. The chain employs TRBV5-4 and TRBJ1-1; TRBD1 is a possible D gene (6 bases). Trimming took 5 bases from V and 2 from J, leaving 10 bases between them. CDR3 length: 13 amino acids. CDR1 and CDR2 from the germline V gene are SGHNT and YYREEE (reference sequence). This CDR3 is CASSKDSNTEAFF. The CDR3 DNA is TGTGCCAGCAGTAAGGACAGTAACACTGAAGCTTTCTTT.

This clonotype occurred many times. The V call is TRBV14, the J call TRBJ2-3; 9 bases are shared with TRBD2. Germline V CDR1 and CDR2: SGHDN, FVKESK. This CDR3 region has 14 residues. The trim removed 4 bases at V and 4 bases at J, leaving 3 bases unmatched. CDR3 coding DNA: TGTGCCAGCAGCCTAGCGGGAGTTCCAGATACGCAGTATTTT. Translation: CASSLAGVPDTQYF.

This clonotype was found a few times. The chain combines TRBV29-1 with TRBJ1-1; 10 nucleotides align to TRBD1. Germline CDR1 and CDR2: SQVTM and ANQGSEA. J lost 6 bases, V lost 2 bases, and 6 bases had no gene match. The CDR3 consists of 14 residues. The DNA of the CDR3 is TGCAGCGTTGAACCCTTGGGACAGGGGTCTGAAGCTTTCTTT. This sequence encodes CSVEPLGQGSEAFF. Full variable domain (outside the CDR3, taken from reference TRBV29-1 and TRBJ1-1): SAVISQKPSRDICQRGTSLTIQCQVDSQVTMMFWYRQQPGQSLTLIATANQGSEATYESGFVIDKFPISRPNLTFSTLTVSNMSPEDSSIYLCSVEPLGQGSEAFFGQGTRLTVV.

V and J are TRBV7-3 and TRBJ2-2, with D tentatively TRBD2 (6 bases). The CDR3 consists of 16 residues. The V end was cut by 2 bases, the J end by 6 bases, with 16 bases between. Germline CDR1 reads SGHTA; CDR2 reads FQGTGA. The CDR3 region has the DNA TGTGCCAGCAGCTTACGAGGGAGGTCTTCCCCCGGGGAGCTGTTTTTT. Residues: CASSLRGRSSPGELFF. Combining the CDR3 with reference TRBV7-3 and TRBJ2-2 gives the whole variable domain GAGVSQTPSNKVTEKGKYVELRCDPISGHTALYWYRQSLGQGPEFLIYFQGTGAADDSGLPNDRFFAVRPEGSVSTLKIQRTERGDSAVYLCASSLRGRSSPGELFFGEGSRLTVL.

The chain is built from TRBV6-5 and TRBJ2-7, with a possible D match to TRBD1 (6 bases). Germline-derived CDR1 and CDR2 are MNHEY and SVGAGI. This CDR3 is built from 15 residues. With 2 bases removed from V and 4 bases from J, the gap between germline ends came to 15 bases. The DNA of the CDR3 is TGTGCCAGCAGTTACCGGCCAGGGGCGCAATACGAGCAGTACTTC. This encodes CASSYRPGAQYEQYF.

This clonotype was seen ten or more times. The rearrangement joins TRBV20-1 to TRBJ2-5; 9 bases fit TRBD2. Germline V gene sequence: CDR1 DFQATT, CDR2 SNEGSKA (reference sequence). This CDR3 has 14 amino acids. V trimming: 6 bases; J trimming: 2 bases; junction bases outside the gene matches: 7. CDR3 nucleotides: TGCAGTGCATATAGCGGGAGAATACAAGAGACCCAGTACTTC. Its protein product is CSAYSGRIQETQYF.

This chain links TRBV7-9 with TRBJ2-5; 7 positions agree with TRBD1. CDR1 and CDR2 (germline): SEHNR, FQNEAQ (reference sequence). The CDR3 spans 18 residues. Unmatched junction bases numbered 12, after V lost 1 base and J lost 1 base. CDR3 region: CASSLGIGTAQLQETQYF. In DNA, the CDR3 is TGTGCCAGCAGCTTAGGCATCGGGACAGCCCAACTCCAAGAGACCCAGTACTTC.

The chain is built from TRBV15 and TRBJ2-3, with 9 bases that match TRBD2. The J segment lost 5 bases and the V segment lost 1 base, leaving 1 base of the junction unmatched. This CDR3 has 14 amino acids. CDR1 is LNHNV and CDR2 is YYDKDF in the germline V gene (reference sequence). The CDR3 DNA is TGTGCCACCAGCAGAGGCGGGAGGGGAGATACGCAGTATTTT. This gives the protein CATSRGGRGDTQYF.

This clonotype occurred a few times. The rearrangement joins TRBV4-3 to TRBJ2-7, with D unresolved. V was clipped by 0 bases and J by 0 bases, with 6 bases between them. The length of the CDR3 is 14 residues. CDR1 is LGHNA and CDR2 is YSLEER in the germline V gene. CDR3 bases: TGCGCCAGCAGCCAAGACAGTAGCTCCTACGAGCAGTACTTC. This translates into CASSQDSSSYEQYF.

A word on this clonotype: An end of the junction does not agree with germline; a read error may underlie this. The chain couples TRBV28 to TRBJ1-2; TRBD1 agrees at 7 bases. Germline V gives CDR1 MDHEN, CDR2 SYDVKM. This CDR3 has 12 residues. Here the CDR3 DNA reads TGTGTCAGCAGCTCCGGGACAGTAGGCTACACCTTC. Translation: CVSSSGTVGYTF.

This clonotype was counted a few times. The chain joins TRBV28 to TRBJ2-1; 8 bases map to TRBD2. V gave up 5 bases and J gave up 4 bases; unmatched junction bases: 7. The CDR3 loop spans 15 amino acids. Germline-derived CDR1 and CDR2 are MDHEN and SYDVKM. CDR3 region: CASSTGTRLYNEQFF. CDR3 in DNA: TGTGCCAGCAGTACCGGGACTAGGTTATACAATGAGCAGTTCTTC.

The chain recombines TRBV7-9 with TRBJ1-4, with D possibly matching TRBD1 (5 bases). The germline V gene has CDR1 SEHNR and CDR2 FQNEAQ (reference sequence). The CDR3 spans 14 residues. The V and J ends lost 3 bases and 3 bases respectively, with 8 bases between them. CDR3 coding DNA: TGTGCCAGCAGCTTTTGGGGGTCTAATGAAAAACTGTTTTTT. Amino acids: CASSFWGSNEKLFF.

V gene TRBV10-3 combines with J gene TRBJ1-2; no definite D call. Per germline, CDR1 ENHRY and CDR2 SYGVKD. The CDR3 extends over 14 amino acids. V lost 3 bases to trimming and J lost 5 bases, with 13 bases between them. CDR3 amino acids: CAISDWSDAYGYTF. In DNA form, the CDR3 reads TGTGCCATCAGTGATTGGAGCGACGCGTATGGCTACACCTTC.

This chain joins TRBV7-2 and TRBJ2-3, with 10 positions matching TRBD2. Germline CDR1 SGHTA, CDR2 FQGNSA. CDR3 length: 17 amino acids. Germline trimming cut 2 bases from V and 5 bases from J; bases unmatched to any gene: 10. DNA for the CDR3: TGTGCCAGCAGCTTATTGGCTAGCGGGAGTTCAGGAGATACGCAGTATTTT. As protein: CASSLLASGSSGDTQYF.

The chain joins TRBV7-6 to TRBJ1-6, with 8 bases fitting TRBD1. The CDR3 sequence is 16 residues long. Germline assignment: CDR1 SGHVS and CDR2 FNYEAQ. The V segment lost 5 bases and the J segment 9 bases; nucleotides outside the gene matches: 12. The CDR3 sequence: CASSNKPGQVRSPLHF. The DNA for the CDR3 is TGTGCCAGCAGCAATAAGCCGGGACAGGTCCGTTCACCCCTCCACTTT.

The table lists this clonotype with many counts. The gene calls are TRBV15 and TRBJ1-2; D remains ambiguous. The CDR3 length is 12 residues. The germline gives CDR1 LNHNV, CDR2 YYDKDF (reference sequence). Trimming cost V 0 bases and J 5 bases, with 4 bases left between them. Here the CDR3 reads CATSREAYGYTF. DNA of the CDR3: TGTGCCACCAGCAGAGAAGCGTATGGCTACACCTTC. The full variable domain, with the rest looked up from reference TRBV15 and TRBJ1-2, is DAMVIQNPRYQVTQFGKPVTLSCSQTLNHNVMYWYQQKSSQAPKLLFHYYDKDFNNEADTPDNFQSRRPNTSFCFLDIRSPGLGDTAMYLCATSREAYGYTFGSGTRLTVV.

This clonotype was counted at least ten times. The V gene is TRBV5-4, the J gene TRBJ1-1, with D unresolved. Germline CDR1 SGHNT, CDR2 YYREEE (reference sequence). V lost 3 bases to trimming and J lost 1 base, with 7 bases between them. The CDR3 contains 13 residues. Written as DNA, the CDR3 is TGTGCCAGCAGCTACGAGCCGAACACTGAAGCTTTCTTT. Its protein product is CASSYEPNTEAFF.

By sample share, this clonotype is medium-sized (0.01 to 0.1%). The chain links TRBV27 to TRBJ2-7; 11 bases fit TRBD2. Germline lookup yields CDR1 MNHEY and CDR2 SMNVEV (reference sequence). The CDR3 spans 14 residues. V shed 2 bases, J shed 7 bases, and the junction held 4 bases outside the gene matches. The CDR3 nucleotides are TGTGCCAGCAGTTTAACTAGCGGGAGTCGAGAGCAGTACTTC. Translating gives CASSLTSGSREQYF.

The table lists this clonotype with a few counts. V is TRBV21-1 and J is TRBJ2-5; TRBD1 was called by the table and not checked on the DNA. TRBV21-1 is deemed a pseudogene. This CDR3 is 16 amino acids long. The DNA of the CDR3 is TGTGCCAGCAGCTTTACTCCCGGGAGGACGCAAGAGACCCAGTACTTC. Translated: CASSFTPGRTQETQYF.

This clonotype showed up many times. This chain connects TRBV5-5 to TRBJ2-3; the D gene is possibly TRBD2 (5 bases). Germline V gene sequence: CDR1 SGHKS, CDR2 YYEKEE (reference sequence). V gave up 4 bases and J gave up 1 base, with 19 bases separating them. The CDR3 has 17 amino acids. This chain's CDR3 is CASSKPGAGVGTDTQYF. The CDR3 DNA sequence: TGTGCCAGCAGCAAACCCGGTGCCGGGGTCGGCACAGATACGCAGTATTTT.

This clonotype was recorded many times. The CDR3 DNA reads TGCGCCAGCAGCTTGAGTGACGGACTATCGAACTATGGCTACACCTTC. Its protein product is CASSLSDGLSNYGYTF. V is TRBV5-1 and J is TRBJ1-2; D call uncertain. The V and J ends lost 1 base and 2 bases respectively, with 15 bases between them. This CDR3 region has 16 residues. In germline, CDR1 is SGHRS, CDR2 YFSETQ.